Below, 16 T cell receptor beta chains from the same sample are listed, as sequenced in a study of T cells after posttransplantation cyclophosphamide. Using immunoSEQ multiplex PCR, the repertoire was profiled, and TCRdb retains in-frame clones only, with some absent. The repertoire holds roughly 49,000 clones, with approximately 86% as singletons. Specimen: PBMCs. The receptors were sampled from a man aged 25-40 years with a blood cancer, CMV-positive, and with a related stem cell donor.

This chain connects TRBV29-1 to TRBJ2-3, with 11 bases that match TRBD1. The CDR3 consists of 14 residues. After removal of 7 bases from V and 8 bases from J, the junction contained 11 bases not matched to a gene. Per the germline V gene, CDR1 is SQVTM and CDR2 is ANQGSEA. CDR3 residues: CSAPGQGAFGTQYF. The DNA for the CDR3 is TGCAGCGCGCCAGGACAGGGGGCATTTGGTACGCAGTATTTT.

The V call is TRBV2, the J call TRBJ1-2; 7 nucleotides match TRBD1. In germline, CDR1 is SNHLY, CDR2 FYNNEI. The V segment lost 9 bases and the J segment 2 bases; nucleotides outside the gene matches: 24. This CDR3 has 19 residues. CDR3 sequence: CARKGAPLLQKNRNYGYTF. CDR3 in DNA: TGTGCCAGAAAGGGGGCGCCTCTCCTTCAGAAAAATCGAAACTATGGCTACACCTTC.

In this sample, this clone turned up once. In DNA, the CDR3 is TGTGCCAGCAGCATTCTAGCGGGAGGGCCCACAGATACGCAGTATTTT. Protein product: CASSILAGGPTDTQYF. V is TRBV9 and J is TRBJ2-3, with 12 bases lining up with TRBD2. Germline V CDR1 and CDR2: SGDLS, YYNGEE. V gave up 4 bases and J gave up 2 bases; unmatched junction bases: 5. The CDR3 sequence is 16 residues long.

The chain carries TRBV27 and TRBJ2-1; 14 positions match TRBD2. CDR3 length: 14 residues. CDR1 and CDR2 from the germline V gene are MNHEY and SMNVEV (reference sequence). With 7 bases clipped from V and 7 bases from J, the junction kept 3 bases outside the gene matches. The CDR3 nucleotides read TGTGCCAGCAAGACTAGCGGGAGGGTGAATGAGCAGTTCTTC. This codes for CASKTSGRVNEQFF.

The CDR3 sequence is CASSSGSGANVLTF. The CDR3 coding sequence is TGTGCCAGCAGCTCCGGCTCTGGGGCCAACGTCCTGACTTTC. The chain is built from TRBV11-3 and TRBJ2-6; D is uncertain. The CDR3 length is 14 residues. Trimming removed 4 bases at V and 0 bases at J, with 4 bases between. Germline V gene data show CDR1 as SGHNT and CDR2 as YENEEA.

The chain links TRBV29-1 to TRBJ2-5; 12 bases align to TRBD2. Germline CDR1 and CDR2: SQVTM and ANQGSEA. CDR3 size: 15 residues. V shed 3 bases and J 2 bases; nucleotides not matched to a gene: 4. The CDR3 protein is CSVDRLAGGQETQYF. CDR3 nucleotide sequence: TGCAGCGTTGATCGTCTAGCGGGAGGGCAAGAGACCCAGTACTTC.

The gene calls are TRBV11-2 and TRBJ2-2; 8 nucleotides line up with TRBD2. Germline trimming cut 0 bases from V and 5 bases from J; bases unmatched to any gene: 11. Germline lookup yields CDR1 SGHAT and CDR2 FQNNGV. The CDR3 spans 18 residues. CDR3 nucleotide sequence: TGTGCCAGCAGCTTAGATCCGTTAAAGCGGGAGAAGACCGGGGAGCTGTTTTTT. It specifies CASSLDPLKREKTGELFF.

This chain joins TRBV30 and TRBJ1-3; D gene ambiguous. Germline V CDR1 and CDR2: GTSNPN, SVGIG (reference sequence). V was trimmed by 4 bases and J by 1 base, leaving 8 bases between them. CDR3 length equals 13 residues. The CDR3 DNA reads TGTGCCTGGAACCGGGGTTCTGGAAACACCATATATTTT. Translated: CAWNRGSGNTIYF. The complete variable domain, with remaining parts taken from reference TRBV30 and TRBJ1-3, reads SQTIHQWPATLVQPVGSPLSLECTVEGTSNPNLYWYRQAAGRGLQLLFYSVGIGQISSEVPQNLSASRPQDRQFILSSKKLLLSDSGFYLCAWNRGSGNTIYFGEGSWLTVV.

The chain carries TRBV30 and TRBJ2-1; 7 bases are shared with TRBD2. V trimming: 3 bases; J trimming: 8 bases; junction bases outside the gene matches: 10. This CDR3 contains 14 residues. CDR1 and CDR2 from the germline V gene are GTSNPN and SVGIG (reference sequence). In DNA form, the CDR3 reads TGTGCCTGGAGCTCCTCTGGCGGGAGCGATGAGCAGTTCTTC. Translating it yields CAWSSSGGSDEQFF.

The chain couples TRBV6-1 to TRBJ1-1; the match to TRBD1 covers 7 bases. The CDR3 consists of 13 residues. Germline CDR1 and CDR2: MNHNS and SASEGT. V lost 4 bases to trimming and J lost 7 bases; unmatched junction nucleotides: 6. CDR3 in amino acids: CASSANRGIEAFF. Here the CDR3 DNA reads TGTGCCAGCAGTGCCAACAGGGGTATTGAAGCTTTCTTT.

A note on this clone: The same CDR3 can be traced to other DNA sequences in this sample. This rearrangement joins TRBV30 to TRBJ1-6; TRBD1 aligns across 8 bases. This CDR3 is built from 14 residues. V was clipped by 0 bases and J by 9 bases; unmatched bases: 4. CDR1 GTSNPN and CDR2 SVGIG come from the germline V gene (reference sequence). The chain's CDR3 is CAWSVAGGFSPLHF. In DNA form, the CDR3 reads TGTGCCTGGAGTGTCGCAGGGGGCTTTTCACCCCTCCACTTT.

The chain uses TRBV7-9 and TRBJ1-1; tentative D call: TRBD1 (5 bases). The ends were cut back, 4 bases at V and 1 base at J, with 13 bases in the middle. Germline V gene sequence: CDR1 SEHNR, CDR2 FQNEAQ (reference sequence). The CDR3 is 15 amino acids. CDR3 nucleotides: TGTGCCAGCAGCTCCCGGGACTCTTGGAACACTGAAGCTTTCTTT. It translates to CASSSRDSWNTEAFF.

On this clone itself: This likely comes from a read error, as the CDR3 has no conserved phenylalanine or tryptophan at its end. The CDR3: CASSLAAGSYEQYL. The CDR3 nucleotides read TGTGCCAGCAGCTTAGCAGCGGGCAGCTACGAGCAGTACCTC. This chain links TRBV7-9 with TRBJ2-7; TRBD2 is a possible D gene (6 bases). The CDR3 runs 14 residues. Germline values: CDR1 SEHNR, CDR2 FQNEAQ (reference sequence). V was cut by 0 bases and J by 3 bases, with 9 bases left in between.

The V gene is TRBV5-1, the J gene TRBJ2-5, with 7 bases identical to TRBD2. V was clipped by 4 bases and J by 2 bases; unmatched bases: 8. This CDR3 is 15 amino acids long. Looked up from germline, CDR1 is SGHRS and CDR2 is YFSETQ. The CDR3 protein is CASSLGGVSQETQYF. In DNA, the CDR3 is TGCGCCAGCAGCCTGGGGGGGGTTTCACAAGAGACCCAGTACTTC.

This clone was counted a few times. The chain carries TRBV18 and TRBJ2-7; D is unclear. Trimming shortened V by 2 bases and J by 0 bases, and 5 bases separated the two germline ends. Germline V gene lookup returns CDR1 KGHSH and CDR2 LQKENI. There are 13 residues in the CDR3. CDR3 sequence: CASSPGSSYEQYF. Here the CDR3 DNA reads TGTGCCAGCTCACCAGGCAGCTCCTACGAGCAGTACTTC.

This rearrangement joins TRBV4-1 to TRBJ2-3; TRBD2 matches at 8 bases. V lost 3 bases, J lost 2 bases, and 4 bases stayed unmatched. Germline V gives CDR1 MGHRA, CDR2 YSYEKL. CDR3 length: 15 amino acids. This CDR3 reads CASSHPGRATDTQYF. The CDR3, as DNA: TGCGCCAGCAGCCATCCCGGGAGGGCCACAGATACGCAGTATTTT.